Listed below are T cell receptor beta chains from one sample, sequenced in a study of cytomegalovirus exposure and HLA in healthy donors. Assay used: immunoSEQ multiplex PCR; TCRdb lists only in-frame clones, some missing. The sample records 100,000 or so clones, approximately 82% being singletons. Sequenced material: PBMCs. These receptors originate from a man aged 35 to 55 in good health and CMV-seronegative. Each CDR3 is given with its conserved first and last residue. The order of the fields is V gene, D gene, J gene, clone size, CDR3 protein, CDR3 DNA. D genes are given only for firm matches. Size tells how often a clone was seen (once, few, many) or the class of an expanded clone, and some rows leave it out.

v_call: TRBV28
d_call: TRBD2
j_call: TRBJ2-5
clone_size: NA
cdr3_aa: CASSSGEAGETQYF
cdr3_nt: TGTGCCAGCAGTTCGGGGGAAGCGGGGGAGACCCAGTACTTC

v_call: TRBV5-1
d_call: TRBD1
j_call: TRBJ1-4
clone_size: NA
cdr3_aa: CASSSNVGQDEKLFF
cdr3_nt: TGCGCCAGCAGCTCCAACGTGGGACAGGACGAAAAACTGTTTTTT

v_call: TRBV29-1
d_call: TRBD2
j_call: TRBJ2-1
clone_size: NA
cdr3_aa: CSVDTSGGVEQFF
cdr3_nt: TGCAGCGTTGACACTAGCGGGGGGGTTGAGCAGTTCTTC

v_call: TRBV2
d_call: NA
j_call: TRBJ2-2
clone_size: NA
cdr3_aa: CASRLTSPGELFF
cdr3_nt: TGTGCCAGCAGGCTTACTAGTCCCGGGGAGCTGTTTTTT

v_call: TRBV4-3
d_call: NA
j_call: TRBJ1-5
clone_size: NA
cdr3_aa: CASSPQGSNQPQHF
cdr3_nt: TGCGCCAGCAGCCCCCAGGGTAGCAATCAGCCCCAGCATTTT

v_call: TRBV10-3
d_call: TRBD1
j_call: TRBJ1-4
clone_size: NA
cdr3_aa: CAISDPDRGLNEKLFF
cdr3_nt: TGTGCCATCAGTGATCCGGACAGGGGGCTAAATGAAAAACTGTTTTTT

v_call: TRBV29-1
d_call: NA
j_call: TRBJ1-2
clone_size: NA
cdr3_aa: CSVATNYGYTF
cdr3_nt: TGCAGCGTTGCCACTAACTATGGCTACACCTTC

v_call: TRBV15
d_call: NA
j_call: TRBJ2-2
clone_size: few
cdr3_aa: CATSRGATSNRELFF
cdr3_nt: TGTGCCACCAGCAGAGGGGCCACGTCTAACAGGGAGCTGTTTTTT

v_call: TRBV5-1
d_call: NA
j_call: TRBJ1-6
clone_size: NA
cdr3_aa: CASSSKTSGGQTNSPLHF
cdr3_nt: TGCGCCAGCAGCTCAAAGACCAGTGGGGGCCAAACTAATTCACCCCTCCACTTT

v_call: TRBV6-6
d_call: NA
j_call: TRBJ1-2
clone_size: NA
cdr3_aa: CASSYSSRHRNYGYTF
cdr3_nt: TGTGCCAGCAGTTACTCCTCCAGGCACCGTAACTATGGCTACACCTTC

v_call: TRBV9
d_call: TRBD2
j_call: TRBJ2-7
clone_size: NA
cdr3_aa: CASSLLGTSGGSSYEQYF
cdr3_nt: TGTGCCAGCAGTCTGTTGGGAACTAGCGGGGGTAGCTCCTACGAGCAGTACTTC

v_call: TRBV5-1
d_call: TRBD1
j_call: TRBJ1-3
clone_size: NA
cdr3_aa: CASSLAGQGVPGNTIYF
cdr3_nt: TGCGCCAGCAGCTTGGCCGGACAGGGGGTCCCTGGAAACACCATATATTTT

v_call: TRBV5-6
d_call: NA
j_call: TRBJ1-3
clone_size: NA
cdr3_aa: CASSLISSGNTIYF
cdr3_nt: TGTGCCAGCAGCTTGATTAGCTCTGGAAACACCATATATTTT

v_call: TRBV11-2
d_call: NA
j_call: TRBJ2-5
clone_size: NA
cdr3_aa: CASSLSLAAETQYF
cdr3_nt: TGTGCCAGCAGCTTGTCTCTGGCAGCGGAGACCCAGTACTTC

v_call: TRBV7-2
d_call: TRBD1
j_call: TRBJ2-6
clone_size: NA
cdr3_aa: CASSLTGQAFSGANVLTF
cdr3_nt: TGTGCCAGCAGCCTAACGGGACAGGCCTTCTCTGGGGCCAACGTCCTGACTTTC

v_call: TRBV27
d_call: TRBD1
j_call: TRBJ2-3
clone_size: NA
cdr3_aa: CASSSPETGATDTQYF
cdr3_nt: TGTGCCAGCAGTTCGCCAGAGACAGGGGCGACAGATACGCAGTATTTT

v_call: TRBV30
d_call: NA
j_call: TRBJ1-3
clone_size: NA
cdr3_aa: CAWSGTGLVGNTIYF
cdr3_nt: TGTGCCTGGAGTGGAACAGGGTTGGTTGGAAACACCATATATTTT

v_call: TRBV6-1
d_call: TRBD2
j_call: TRBJ2-3
clone_size: once
cdr3_aa: CASSEEGGGGPNTDTQYF
cdr3_nt: TGTGCCAGCAGTGAAGAGGGCGGGGGGGGGCCGAACACAGATACGCAGTATTTT

v_call: TRBV18
d_call: NA
j_call: TRBJ1-4
clone_size: few
cdr3_aa: CASSPFDSRNEKLFF
cdr3_nt: TGTGCCAGCTCACCATTTGACAGCCGGAATGAAAAACTGTTTTTT

v_call: TRBV9
d_call: NA
j_call: TRBJ2-7
clone_size: NA
cdr3_aa: CASSVGIGGTYEQYF
cdr3_nt: TGTGCCAGCAGCGTAGGTATCGGGGGAACCTACGAGCAGTACTTC

v_call: TRBV27
d_call: TRBD1
j_call: TRBJ2-7
clone_size: NA
cdr3_aa: CASSPRQGYYYEQYF
cdr3_nt: TGTGCCAGCAGTCCCCGACAGGGGTACTACTACGAGCAGTACTTC

v_call: TRBV2
d_call: TRBD1
j_call: TRBJ2-7
clone_size: once
cdr3_aa: CASSVPGQSYEQYF
cdr3_nt: TGTGCCAGCAGCGTCCCGGGACAGAGCTACGAGCAGTACTTC

v_call: TRBV5-1
d_call: TRBD2
j_call: TRBJ2-7
clone_size: NA
cdr3_aa: CASSLTNLRQAGGEQYF
cdr3_nt: TGCGCCAGCAGCTTGACCAACCTTCGTCAGGCGGGAGGGGAGCAGTACTTC

v_call: TRBV4-1
d_call: NA
j_call: TRBJ2-2
clone_size: NA
cdr3_aa: CASSGPGYGAGELFF
cdr3_nt: TGCGCCAGCAGCGGACCGGGGTATGGGGCCGGGGAGCTGTTTTTT

v_call: TRBV5-1
d_call: TRBD1
j_call: TRBJ1-3
clone_size: NA
cdr3_aa: CASSKLCGRDREIRTIYF
cdr3_nt: TGCGCCAGCAGCAAACTCTGCGGACGGGACAGGGAGATTCGTACCATATATTTT

v_call: TRBV19
d_call: NA
j_call: TRBJ2-7
clone_size: NA
cdr3_aa: CASRVGGHAEQYF
cdr3_nt: TGTGCCAGTCGCGTCGGGGGTCACGCCGAGCAGTACTTC

v_call: TRBV15
d_call: NA
j_call: TRBJ2-1
clone_size: NA
cdr3_aa: CATTNRGRGLIDEQFF
cdr3_nt: TGTGCCACCACCAACCGAGGGAGGGGGTTAATCGATGAGCAGTTCTTC

v_call: TRBV5-6
d_call: TRBD1
j_call: TRBJ2-1
clone_size: NA
cdr3_aa: CASSWGTAFYNEQFF
cdr3_nt: TGTGCCAGCAGCTGGGGGACAGCCTTCTACAATGAGCAGTTCTTC

v_call: TRBV27
d_call: TRBD2
j_call: TRBJ2-5
clone_size: NA
cdr3_aa: CASNSGGVGETQYF
cdr3_nt: TGTGCCAGCAATAGCGGGGGTGTCGGTGAGACCCAGTACTTC

v_call: TRBV6-5
d_call: TRBD1
j_call: TRBJ1-6
clone_size: NA
cdr3_aa: CASSYSPGGPLHF
cdr3_nt: TGTGCCAGCAGTTACTCCCCAGGGGGACCCCTCCACTTT

v_call: TRBV11-2
d_call: TRBD2
j_call: TRBJ2-3
clone_size: NA
cdr3_aa: CASSLDLSGVGTDTQYF
cdr3_nt: TGTGCCAGCAGCTTAGATCTCAGCGGGGTAGGAACAGATACGCAGTATTTT

v_call: TRBV2
d_call: NA
j_call: TRBJ2-3
clone_size: many
cdr3_aa: CASLGGETDTQYF
cdr3_nt: TGTGCCAGCCTAGGGGGGGAAACAGATACGCAGTATTTT

v_call: TRBV5-1
d_call: NA
j_call: TRBJ2-2
clone_size: NA
cdr3_aa: CASSLSPSGNTGELFF
cdr3_nt: TGCGCCAGCAGCTTGTCGCCGTCGGGGAACACCGGGGAGCTGTTTTTT